One TCR beta chain is described in this entry. As yet, its antigen is unknown. The data were obtained in a study of shared clonotypes between healthy human individuals. Study results and caveats: Clonotypes not shared had lower generation probabilities than those common to all four donors.

CDR3 size: 14 residues. The ends were cut back, 3 bases at V and 4 bases at J, with 12 bases in the middle. Germline loops: CDR1 SNHLY, CDR2 FYNNEI. The protocol was immunoSEQ multiplex PCR, while the TCRdb copy is restricted to in-frame clones and leaves out a portion. Found here are roughly 2 million clones, roughly 94% of them singletons; the top ten hold under 0.15%. Sample: naive CD4+ T cells sorted from blood. This sample's subset: CD45RA+ positively selected. The clonotype comes from a young man in good health. The chain uses TRBV2 and TRBJ1-2; a possible D gene is TRBD1 (5 bases). The CDR3 DNA reads TGTGCCAGCAGTGAGGGTAGGGACGCCTATGGCTACACCTTC. Translated, it gives CASSEGRDAYGYTF.